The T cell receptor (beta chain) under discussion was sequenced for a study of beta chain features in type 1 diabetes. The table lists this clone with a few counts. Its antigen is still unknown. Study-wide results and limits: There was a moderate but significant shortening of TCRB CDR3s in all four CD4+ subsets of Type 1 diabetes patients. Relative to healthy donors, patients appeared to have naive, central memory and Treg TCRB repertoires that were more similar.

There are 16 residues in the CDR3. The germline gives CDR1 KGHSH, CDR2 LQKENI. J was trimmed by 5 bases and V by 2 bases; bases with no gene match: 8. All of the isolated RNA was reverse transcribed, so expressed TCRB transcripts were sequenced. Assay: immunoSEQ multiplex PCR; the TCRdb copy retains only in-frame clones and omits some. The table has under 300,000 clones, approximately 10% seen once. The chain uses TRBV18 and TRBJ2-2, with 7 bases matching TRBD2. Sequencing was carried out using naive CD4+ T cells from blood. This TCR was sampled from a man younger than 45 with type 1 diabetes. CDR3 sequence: CASSPNRARGTGELFF. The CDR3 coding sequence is TGTGCCAGCTCACCAAATCGGGCGCGGGGGACCGGGGAGCTGTTTTTT.